The 10 T cell receptor beta chains in this list originate from one sample, sequenced in a study of blood T cell repertoires in COVID-19. Clones were sequenced by immunoSEQ multiplex PCR, and TCRdb holds only the in-frame ones, with some missing. The data contain about 400,000 clones, nearly 90% of them singletons. The sample consisted of PBMCs or T cells enriched from blood (not recorded which). Source of these receptors: a woman aged 18-29 years with acute COVID-19.

This clone was seen just once. The CDR3 protein is CASSQATGQGSPLHF. CDR3 DNA: TGCGCCAGCAGCCAAGCCACAGGGCAGGGTTCACCCCTCCACTTT. The genes are TRBV4-3 and TRBJ1-6; weak D call: TRBD1 (6 bases). The germline CDR1 and CDR2 sequences are LGHNA and YSLEER. The ends were cut back, 1 base at V and 9 bases at J, with 13 bases in the middle. The CDR3 totals 15 residues.

The V and J genes are TRBV9 and TRBJ2-7; 10 nucleotides match TRBD2. This CDR3 comprises 16 residues. Germline V gene sequence: CDR1 SGDLS, CDR2 YYNGEE. Trimming at V came to 0 bases and at J to 7 bases, leaving 10 bases not matched to a gene. The CDR3: CASSVASSGGSWEQYF. The CDR3 nucleotides read TGTGCCAGCAGCGTAGCGTCTAGCGGGGGATCATGGGAGCAGTACTTC.

The rearrangement joins TRBV27 to TRBJ1-4; 7 bases map to TRBD1. Germline V lookup: CDR1 MNHEY, CDR2 SMNVEV (reference sequence). J was trimmed by 7 bases and V by 5 bases; bases with no gene match: 7. The CDR3 has 14 amino acids. The CDR3 here is CASSLQGGGEKLFF. In DNA form, the CDR3 reads TGTGCCAGCAGTCTTCAGGGGGGCGGTGAAAAACTGTTTTTT. The full variable domain, in which reference TRBV27 and TRBJ1-4 provide the parts outside the CDR3, is EAQVTQNPRYLITVTGKKLTVTCSQNMNHEYMSWYRQDPGLGLRQIYYSMNVEVTDKGDVPEGYKVSRKEKRNFPLILESPSPNQTSLYFCASSLQGGGEKLFFGSGTQLSVL.

The V and J genes are TRBV9 and TRBJ1-1; 10 positions match TRBD1. V gave up 4 bases and J gave up 4 bases; unmatched junction bases: 7. Germline loops: CDR1 SGDLS, CDR2 YYNGEE. The CDR3 consists of 15 residues. For the CDR3, the DNA is TGTGCCAGCAGCCCTCGGACAGGGGGAGGCACTGAAGCTTTCTTT. Its protein product is CASSPRTGGGTEAFF.

The V and J genes are TRBV11-1 and TRBJ2-5; D gene ambiguous. The CDR3 runs to 13 residues. With 2 bases removed from V and 4 bases from J, the gap between germline ends came to 8 bases. Germline V CDR1 and CDR2: SGHAT, FQDESV (reference sequence). DNA of the CDR3: TGTGCCAGCAGCTTACGTCCAGGAGAGACCCAGTACTTC. Its protein product is CASSLRPGETQYF.

The chain employs TRBV10-1 and TRBJ1-2; D remains ambiguous. The CDR3 has 13 residues. The germline V gene has CDR1 WNHNN and CDR2 SYGVQD (reference sequence). Trimming removed 6 bases at V and 0 bases at J, with 8 bases between. Written as DNA, the CDR3 is TGCGCCAGCAGCTCGTTTTCTAACTATGGCTACACCTTC. This gives the protein CASSSFSNYGYTF.

V usage is TRBV5-6 and J usage is TRBJ2-1, with D maybe TRBD2 (6 bases). The CDR3 has 13 residues. Trimming removed 8 bases at V and 4 bases at J, with 13 bases between. Looked up from germline, CDR1 is SGHDT and CDR2 is YYEEEE. The DNA of the CDR3 is TGTGCCAGTGGAACGGGAGCATACAATGAGCAGTTCTTC. Translated, it gives CASGTGAYNEQFF.

This clone was recorded only once. The chain has TRBV2 and TRBJ2-7, with 10 nucleotides matching TRBD2. The length of the CDR3 is 15 residues. Germline CDR1 SNHLY, CDR2 FYNNEI. Losses at the gene ends were 7 bases for V and 3 bases for J; bases not matched to a gene: 9. Written as DNA, the CDR3 is TGTGCCAGCACCAGAGCGGGAGGGCCGGGCTACGAGCAGTACTTC. The encoded protein is CASTRAGGPGYEQYF. The whole variable domain, filled in from reference TRBV2 and TRBJ2-7, reads EPEVTQTPSHQVTQMGQEVILRCVPISNHLYFYWYRQILGQKVEFLVSFYNNEISEKSEIFDDQFSVERPDGSNFTLKIRSTKLEDSAMYFCASTRAGGPGYEQYFGPGTRLTVT.

This clone came up a few times. This chain links TRBV27 with TRBJ2-7; tentative D call: TRBD2 (5 bases). The V end lost 2 bases, the J end lost 6 bases, and 11 bases lay between the germline ends. The germline V gene encodes CDR1 MNHEY and CDR2 SMNVEV (reference sequence). CDR3 size: 13 residues. The CDR3 loop is CASSLGGRSEQYF. CDR3 nucleotides: TGTGCCAGCAGTTTAGGAGGCAGATCCGAGCAGTACTTC.

This sequence joins TRBV11-3 and TRBJ2-1; 7 bases match TRBD2. The CDR3 is made up of 16 amino acids. With 4 bases clipped from V and 4 bases from J, the junction kept 10 bases outside the gene matches. From germline, CDR1 is SGHNT and CDR2 YENEEA. The CDR3 sequence: CASSYKWGGTYNEQFF. As DNA, the CDR3 is TGTGCCAGCAGCTATAAATGGGGGGGTACATACAATGAGCAGTTCTTC.